This T cell receptor beta chain was retrieved from a study of shared clonotypes between healthy human individuals. Across the study: The cohort comprised a couple of women and a few men. Their ages spanned 18 to 49 years.

Broader study findings: Across subsets, estimated richness was generally greater for naive than for memory populations. Sharing across a few donors was seen in 4% to 5% of naive CD4 clonotypes. Clonotypes shared by all four donors outscored non-shared clonotypes in generation probability.

On this clone itself: The antigen is undetermined.

The germline gives CDR1 LNHDA, CDR2 SQIVND (reference sequence). The CDR3 loop spans 16 amino acids. The junction had 5 bases not matched to a gene; V was cut back by 4 bases and J by 0 bases. Method: immunoSEQ multiplex PCR; TCRdb's copy keeps in-frame clones and lacks some. The repertoire holds about 960,000 clones, with about 80% as singletons. Sequencing was performed on memory CD4+ T cells sorted from blood. The subset was: CD45RA-negative fraction. The chain uses TRBV19 and TRBJ2-4; 8 bases line up with TRBD1. The TCR was taken from a man younger than 35 in good health. CDR3 nucleotides: TGTGCCAGTAGTAAGGGACAGGTCGCAGCCAAAAACATTCAGTACTTC. Amino acids: CASSKGQVAAKNIQYF. The variable domain in full, completed from reference TRBV19 and TRBJ2-4, reads DGGITQSPKYLFRKEGQNVTLSCEQNLNHDAMYWYRQDPGQGLRLIYYSQIVNDFQKGDIAEGYSVSREKKESFPLTVTSAQKNPTAFYLCASSKGQVAAKNIQYFGAGTRLSVL.